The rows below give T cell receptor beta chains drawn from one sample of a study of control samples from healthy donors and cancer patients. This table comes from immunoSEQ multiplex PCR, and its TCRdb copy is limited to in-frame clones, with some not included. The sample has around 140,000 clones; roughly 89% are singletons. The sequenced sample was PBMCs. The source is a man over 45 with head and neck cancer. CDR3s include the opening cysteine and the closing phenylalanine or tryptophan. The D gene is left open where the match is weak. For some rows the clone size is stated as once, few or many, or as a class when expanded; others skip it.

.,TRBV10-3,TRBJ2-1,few,TGTGCCATCAGCAGCCTAGCGCCGGGACTCAATGAGCAGTTCTTC,CAISSLAPGLNEQFF
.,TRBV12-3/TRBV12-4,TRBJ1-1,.,TGTGCCAGCAACAGGGTGGTGGGGGAAGCTTTCTTT,CASNRVVGEAFF
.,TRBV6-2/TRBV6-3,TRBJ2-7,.,TGTGCCAGCAGTCAAGGGACTCGACAGTACTTC,CASSQGTRQYF
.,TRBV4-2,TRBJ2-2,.,TGTGCCAGCAGCCAAGATGTGAGCGTCAACACCGGGGAGCTGTTTTTT,CASSQDVSVNTGELFF
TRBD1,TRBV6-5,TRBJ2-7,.,TGTGCCAGCAGGGACCGGGACAGATCCTACGAGCAGTACTTC,CASRDRDRSYEQYF
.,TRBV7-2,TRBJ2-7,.,TGTGCCAGCAGCTTAGGTGTGGGTCTAGCCTACGAGCAGTACTTC,CASSLGVGLAYEQYF
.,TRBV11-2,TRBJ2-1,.,TGTGCCAGCAGCTTAATGGATGAGCAGTTCTTC,CASSLMDEQFF
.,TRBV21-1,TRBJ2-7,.,TGTGCCAGCAGCAAATGCAGGACAGGGGGCGATTACGAGCAGTACTTC,CASSKCRTGGDYEQYF
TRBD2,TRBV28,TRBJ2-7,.,TGTGCCACCAAACGGGAGGAGAGCTCCTACGAGCAGTACTTC,CATKREESSYEQYF
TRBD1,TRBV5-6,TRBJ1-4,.,TGTGCCAGCAGCTTAGGGGGCCAGGGAAGAGAAAAACTGTTTTTT,CASSLGGQGREKLFF
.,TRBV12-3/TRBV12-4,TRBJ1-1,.,TGTGCCAGCAGTTTCTCTACGAACACTGAAGCTTTCTTT,CASSFSTNTEAFF
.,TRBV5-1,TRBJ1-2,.,TGCGCCAGCAGGGCTACAGGAGCTAACTATGGCTACACCTTC,CASRATGANYGYTF
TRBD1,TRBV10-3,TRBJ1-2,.,TGTGCCATCAGTGATGACAGACAGGGCTCTGGCTACACCTTC,CAISDDRQGSGYTF
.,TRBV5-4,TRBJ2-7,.,TGTGCCAGCAGCTTGGCTTTCTCCTACGAGCAGTACTTC,CASSLAFSYEQYF
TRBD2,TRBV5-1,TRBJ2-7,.,TGCGCCAGCAGCTTGGCCAGCGGGACCTTCGAGCAGTACTTC,CASSLASGTFEQYF
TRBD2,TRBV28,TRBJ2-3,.,TGTGCCAGCAGTTTGGAGTCGGTAGCGGGAGGGACAGATACGCAGTATTTT,CASSLESVAGGTDTQYF
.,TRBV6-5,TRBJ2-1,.,TGTGCCAGCGGGCCAGGGTACAAGAATGAGCAGTTCTTC,CASGPGYKNEQFF
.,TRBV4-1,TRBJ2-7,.,TGCGCCAGCAGCCAAGATCGTAGCAGAGAGCAGTACTTC,CASSQDRSREQYF
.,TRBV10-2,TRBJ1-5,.,TGCGCCAGCAGGCCTCAGGGCCAGGGTTCGCCCCAGCATTTT,CASRPQGQGSPQHF
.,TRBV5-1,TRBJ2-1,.,TGCGCCAGCAGCTTGGACCGGGGGCCCCCCACAGATGAGCAGTTCTTC,CASSLDRGPPTDEQFF
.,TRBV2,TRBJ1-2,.,TGTGCCAGCAATCCACCCCATCATGGCTACACCTTC,CASNPPHHGYTF